The entry that follows covers one TCR beta chain sequence. The antigen is not known. TCRdb analysed the 5' RACE reads with MiXCR anew, one entry per CDR3 protein. Among some 54,000 distinct CDR3 sequences, approximately 8% were seen once, and the ten largest hold 8% to 9.5%. The sample originates from a study of CD8 T cells in ankylosing spondylitis. Overall study findings and caveats: Disease-linked clones bore a CD8+ phenotype, appearing relatively rarely in peripheral blood. Certain motif variants had earlier appeared in reactive arthritis synovial fluid and blood. According to the report, clones linked to the disease were significantly enriched in matched synovial fluid samples taken from ankylosing spondylitis patients.

The V end lost 3 bases, the J end lost 0 bases, and 9 bases lay between the germline ends. CDR3 length: 14 amino acids. Germline loops: CDR1 SGHVT, CDR2 SQSDAQ. This receptor was identified in a female donor with ankylosing spondylitis or in good health (not recorded which). Material: blood, either unsorted or a sorted T cell fraction (not recorded which). V usage is TRBV7-4 and J usage is TRBJ2-7; possible D gene TRBD1, 5 bases. The CDR3 DNA sequence: TGTGCCAGCAGCTTCAAGACAGCCTCCTACGAGCAGTACTTC. The encoded protein is CASSFKTASYEQYF. The whole variable domain, remainder taken from reference TRBV7-4 and TRBJ2-7, is GAGVSQSPRYKVAKRGRDVALRCDSISGHVTLYWYRQTLGQGSEVLTYSQSDAQRDKSGRPSGRFSAERPERSVSTLKIQRTEQGDSAVYLCASSFKTASYEQYFGPGTRLTVT.